This T cell receptor (beta chain) was sequenced during a study of somatic mutations in cytotoxic T cells in rheumatoid arthritis. Study as a whole: Flow cytometric sorting isolated some V beta antibody-stained T-cell populations at nearly 100% purity, and among them were V beta1+ cells that underwent TCRB sequencing. Findings of the study overall: Only rheumatoid arthritis patients, not healthy controls, showed CD8+ clonality increasing with age.

For this clone: Its antigen is unidentified.

CDR3 length: 18 residues. Trimming stripped 2 bases from V and 5 bases from J, with 21 bases between. Looked up from germline, CDR1 is MNHEY and CDR2 is SMNVEV (reference sequence). Only in-frame clones appear in the TCRdb table, and some are missing; sequencing was by immunoSEQ multiplex PCR. The sample carries roughly 16,000 clones, almost 85% recorded once. The TCR was taken from a woman aged 45-65 years with rheumatoid arthritis. The chain combines TRBV27 with TRBJ2-2; possible D gene TRBD1, 5 bases. The sample taken for sequencing was CD8+ T cells sorted from blood. The CDR3 protein is CASSLTRGAENPTGELFF. The CDR3 DNA follows: TGTGCCAGCAGTTTAACCCGTGGGGCGGAAAACCCTACCGGGGAGCTGTTTTTT.